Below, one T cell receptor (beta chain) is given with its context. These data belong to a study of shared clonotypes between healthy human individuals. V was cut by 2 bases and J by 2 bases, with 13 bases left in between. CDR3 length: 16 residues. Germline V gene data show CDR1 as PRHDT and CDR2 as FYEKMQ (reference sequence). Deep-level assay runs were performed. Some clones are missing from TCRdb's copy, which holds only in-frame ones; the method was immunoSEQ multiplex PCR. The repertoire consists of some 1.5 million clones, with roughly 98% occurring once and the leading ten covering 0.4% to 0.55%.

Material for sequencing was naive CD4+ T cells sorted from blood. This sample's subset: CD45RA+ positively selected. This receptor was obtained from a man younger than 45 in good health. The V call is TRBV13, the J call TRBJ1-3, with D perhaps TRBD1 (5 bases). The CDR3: CASSLYVGAAGNTIYF. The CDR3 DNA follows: TGTGCCAGCAGCTTATACGTAGGGGCCGCTGGAAACACCATATATTTT.